These T cell receptor beta chains were read from a single sample in a study of cytomegalovirus exposure and HLA in healthy donors. Sequenced by immunoSEQ multiplex PCR; TCRdb stores in-frame clones only, minus some. The table has 70,000 to 100,000 clones, approximately 80% seen once. Source material: PBMCs. The receptors were gathered from a man aged 18-30 years in good health and CMV-seronegative. Both conserved end residues are part of each CDR3. D genes are given only for firm matches. Expanded clones are given a class, and other clones once, few, many or no size at all.

J gene: TRBJ1-5
D gene: TRBD1
clone size: few
V gene: TRBV7-9
CDR3 protein: CASSLTGGGSQHF
CDR3 DNA: TGTGCCAGCAGCTTGACAGGGGGAGGGTCCCAGCATTTT

J gene: TRBJ1-2
D gene: TRBD1
clone size: once
V gene: TRBV27
CDR3 protein: CASRRQGVGGYTF
CDR3 DNA: TGTGCCAGCAGGCGACAGGGGGTCGGGGGCTACACCTTC

J gene: TRBJ1-1
D gene: TRBD1
clone size: .
V gene: TRBV9
CDR3 protein: CASSPRTGEVNTEAFF
CDR3 DNA: TGTGCCAGCAGCCCCCGGACAGGGGAAGTGAACACTGAAGCTTTCTTT

J gene: TRBJ1-5
D gene: TRBD1
clone size: .
V gene: TRBV4-1
CDR3 protein: CASSQAPGQNNQPQHF
CDR3 DNA: TGCGCCAGCAGCCAAGCACCGGGACAGAATAATCAGCCCCAGCATTTT

J gene: TRBJ1-3
D gene: .
clone size: .
V gene: TRBV5-1
CDR3 protein: CASSAFTGSGNTIYF
CDR3 DNA: TGCGCCAGCAGCGCATTCACAGGGTCTGGAAACACCATATATTTT

J gene: TRBJ1-5
D gene: .
clone size: .
V gene: TRBV4-1
CDR3 protein: CASSPREYSNQPQHF
CDR3 DNA: TGCGCCAGCAGTCCGAGGGAATATAGCAATCAGCCCCAGCATTTT

J gene: TRBJ1-1
D gene: .
clone size: .
V gene: TRBV5-4
CDR3 protein: CASSFSIAGTEAFF
CDR3 DNA: TGTGCCAGCAGCTTTTCCATCGCGGGGACTGAAGCTTTCTTT

J gene: TRBJ1-5
D gene: .
clone size: .
V gene: TRBV9
CDR3 protein: CASSYGEGNQPQHF
CDR3 DNA: TGTGCCAGCAGCTACGGAGAAGGCAATCAGCCCCAGCATTTT

J gene: TRBJ2-4
D gene: .
clone size: .
V gene: TRBV29-1
CDR3 protein: CSVEIQGLAKNIQYF
CDR3 DNA: TGCAGCGTTGAAATACAGGGCCTAGCCAAAAACATTCAGTACTTC

J gene: TRBJ2-3
D gene: TRBD1
clone size: .
V gene: TRBV5-1
CDR3 protein: CASSLAWFGGQGTSTDTQYF
CDR3 DNA: TGCGCCAGCAGCTTGGCCTGGTTTGGGGGACAGGGGACGTCGACAGATACGCAGTATTTT

J gene: TRBJ1-1
D gene: .
clone size: .
V gene: TRBV6-6
CDR3 protein: CASGHGNTEAFF
CDR3 DNA: TGTGCCAGCGGGCACGGGAACACTGAAGCTTTCTTT

J gene: TRBJ2-7
D gene: TRBD1
clone size: .
V gene: TRBV6-5
CDR3 protein: CASSASGTGYEQYF
CDR3 DNA: TGTGCCAGCAGTGCCTCCGGGACAGGCTACGAGCAGTACTTC

J gene: TRBJ2-5
D gene: TRBD2
clone size: .
V gene: TRBV6-5
CDR3 protein: CASSYSLAGFQETQYF
CDR3 DNA: TGTGCCAGCAGTTACTCGCTAGCGGGGTTCCAAGAGACCCAGTACTTC

J gene: TRBJ2-2
D gene: .
clone size: .
V gene: TRBV5-4
CDR3 protein: CASTLRETGELFF
CDR3 DNA: TGTGCCAGCACCTTACGGGAAACCGGGGAGCTGTTTTTT

J gene: TRBJ1-2
D gene: TRBD1
clone size: .
V gene: TRBV6-6
CDR3 protein: CAGNPGQGNYYGYTF
CDR3 DNA: TGTGCCGGAAACCCGGGACAGGGAAATTATTATGGCTACACCTTC

J gene: TRBJ2-3
D gene: .
clone size: .
V gene: TRBV7-9
CDR3 protein: CSSSPFEGGGNTDTQYF
CDR3 DNA: TGTTCCAGCAGCCCTTTCGAGGGCGGCGGCAACACAGATACGCAGTATTTT

J gene: TRBJ1-1
D gene: TRBD1
clone size: few
V gene: TRBV7-6
CDR3 protein: CASSSRVPGQGGTEAFF
CDR3 DNA: TGTGCCAGCAGCTCGAGGGTTCCGGGACAGGGAGGAACTGAAGCTTTCTTT

J gene: TRBJ2-1
D gene: .
clone size: .
V gene: TRBV27
CDR3 protein: CASSLSVYLNYNEQFF
CDR3 DNA: TGTGCCAGCAGTTTATCCGTCTACCTGAACTACAATGAGCAGTTCTTC

J gene: TRBJ2-5
D gene: .
clone size: .
V gene: TRBV10-3
CDR3 protein: CAISDEETQYF
CDR3 DNA: TGTGCCATCAGTGACGAAGAGACCCAGTACTTC

J gene: TRBJ1-6
D gene: .
clone size: .
V gene: TRBV7-9
CDR3 protein: CASSLAQNSPLHF
CDR3 DNA: TGTGCCAGCAGCTTAGCCCAGAATTCACCCCTCCACTTT

J gene: TRBJ2-4
D gene: TRBD2
clone size: .
V gene: TRBV9
CDR3 protein: CASSETSGGRINIQYF
CDR3 DNA: TGTGCCAGCAGCGAGACTAGCGGGGGAAGGATAAACATTCAGTACTTC

J gene: TRBJ1-2
D gene: TRBD1
clone size: .
V gene: TRBV10-3
CDR3 protein: CAISESGGQGMDGYTF
CDR3 DNA: TGTGCCATCAGTGAGTCTGGGGGACAGGGTATGGATGGCTACACCTTC

J gene: TRBJ2-6
D gene: .
clone size: .
V gene: TRBV27
CDR3 protein: CASSSRAPTGSGANVLTF
CDR3 DNA: TGTGCCAGCAGCTCGCGGGCCCCCACCGGCTCTGGGGCCAACGTCCTGACTTTC

J gene: TRBJ1-3
D gene: .
clone size: .
V gene: TRBV11-2
CDR3 protein: CASIGQIGNTIYF
CDR3 DNA: TGTGCCAGCATCGGACAGATTGGAAACACCATATATTTT

J gene: TRBJ1-6
D gene: .
clone size: .
V gene: TRBV11-2
CDR3 protein: CASSLAGINSPLHF
CDR3 DNA: TGTGCCAGCAGCTTAGCGGGAATTAATTCACCCCTCCACTTT

J gene: TRBJ1-3
D gene: TRBD1
clone size: .
V gene: TRBV27
CDR3 protein: CASSTPLDRASLRNTIYF
CDR3 DNA: TGTGCCAGCAGTACACCCCTGGACAGGGCGAGTCTCCGAAACACCATATATTTT

J gene: TRBJ2-1
D gene: .
clone size: .
V gene: TRBV5-1
CDR3 protein: CASSHTRKYNEQFF
CDR3 DNA: TGCGCCAGCAGCCACACACGAAAATACAATGAGCAGTTCTTC

J gene: TRBJ1-2
D gene: TRBD1
clone size: .
V gene: TRBV15
CDR3 protein: CATSRGGEQGNYGYTF
CDR3 DNA: TGTGCCACCAGCAGAGGGGGAGAACAGGGGAACTATGGCTACACCTTC

J gene: TRBJ2-1
D gene: TRBD2
clone size: .
V gene: TRBV5-1
CDR3 protein: CASSLGTSGGILSYNEQFF
CDR3 DNA: TGCGCCAGCAGCTTGGGGACTAGCGGGGGAATCCTCTCCTACAATGAGCAGTTCTTC

J gene: TRBJ2-3
D gene: TRBD2
clone size: .
V gene: TRBV5-1
CDR3 protein: CASSLGGAPSTDTQYF
CDR3 DNA: TGCGCCAGCAGCCTCGGGGGGGCGCCTAGCACAGATACGCAGTATTTT

J gene: TRBJ2-7
D gene: TRBD1
clone size: .
V gene: TRBV6-6
CDR3 protein: CASSSDRGLYEQYF
CDR3 DNA: TGTGCCAGCAGTTCGGACAGGGGCCTATACGAGCAGTACTTC

J gene: TRBJ1-2
D gene: TRBD1
clone size: .
V gene: TRBV5-6
CDR3 protein: CASSFGQGRGYTF
CDR3 DNA: TGTGCCAGCAGCTTCGGACAGGGCCGAGGCTACACCTTC

J gene: TRBJ2-5
D gene: TRBD2
clone size: .
V gene: TRBV7-9
CDR3 protein: CASGLRGGAQQYF
CDR3 DNA: TGTGCCAGCGGGCTCCGCGGGGGGGCCCAACAGTACTTC

J gene: TRBJ1-4
D gene: .
clone size: .
V gene: TRBV2
CDR3 protein: CASTVGTRGGKLFF
CDR3 DNA: TGTGCCAGCACTGTCGGGACACGAGGGGGAAAACTGTTTTTT

J gene: TRBJ1-5
D gene: TRBD1
clone size: .
V gene: TRBV27
CDR3 protein: CASSPRDRGYGHQAQHF
CDR3 DNA: TGTGCCAGCAGTCCGCGGGACAGGGGGTACGGGCATCAAGCCCAGCATTTT

J gene: TRBJ1-5
D gene: .
clone size: .
V gene: TRBV18
CDR3 protein: CASSLAGAYNQPQHF
CDR3 DNA: TGTGCCAGCTCACTCGCAGGGGCATACAATCAGCCCCAGCATTTT

J gene: TRBJ1-1
D gene: .
clone size: .
V gene: TRBV6-5
CDR3 protein: CASSYGLNLRAFF
CDR3 DNA: TGTGCCAGCAGTTACGGTTTGAATCTGAGGGCTTTCTTT

J gene: TRBJ1-5
D gene: .
clone size: .
V gene: TRBV7-9
CDR3 protein: CASSPQGIDSNQPQHF
CDR3 DNA: TGTGCCAGCAGCCCCCAGGGAATTGACAGCAATCAGCCCCAGCATTTT

J gene: TRBJ1-5
D gene: .
clone size: .
V gene: TRBV28
CDR3 protein: CASAQGGSNQPQHF
CDR3 DNA: TGTGCCAGCGCACAGGGAGGGAGCAATCAGCCCCAGCATTTT

J gene: TRBJ2-7
D gene: TRBD1
clone size: .
V gene: TRBV7-3
CDR3 protein: CASSLFGQGVWDEQYF
CDR3 DNA: TGTGCCAGCAGCTTATTCGGACAGGGGGTGTGGGACGAGCAGTACTTC

J gene: TRBJ1-4
D gene: .
clone size: .
V gene: TRBV6-1
CDR3 protein: CASRRSEKLFF
CDR3 DNA: TGTGCCAGCAGGAGATCTGAAAAACTGTTTTTT

J gene: TRBJ2-7
D gene: .
clone size: .
V gene: TRBV29-1
CDR3 protein: CSVGGQSYEQYF
CDR3 DNA: TGCAGCGTTGGGGGACAATCCTACGAGCAGTACTTC

J gene: TRBJ2-3
D gene: .
clone size: .
V gene: TRBV15
CDR3 protein: CATSRRSRGSTDTQYF
CDR3 DNA: TGTGCCACCAGCAGGCGCTCCAGGGGTAGCACAGATACGCAGTATTTT

J gene: TRBJ1-5
D gene: .
clone size: .
V gene: TRBV6-6
CDR3 protein: CASSPYSNQPQHF
CDR3 DNA: TGTGCCAGCAGTCCCTATAGCAATCAGCCCCAGCATTTT

J gene: TRBJ1-4
D gene: .
clone size: medium-sized
V gene: TRBV5-1
CDR3 protein: CASSLEKLAPTLNEKLFF
CDR3 DNA: TGCGCCAGCAGCTTGGAAAAGTTAGCGCCGACACTAAATGAAAAACTGTTTTTT

J gene: TRBJ2-3
D gene: TRBD1
clone size: few
V gene: TRBV5-1
CDR3 protein: CASSSETGGGTDTQYF
CDR3 DNA: TGCGCCAGCAGCTCGGAGACAGGGGGCGGCACAGATACGCAGTATTTT

J gene: TRBJ2-2
D gene: TRBD2
clone size: .
V gene: TRBV18
CDR3 protein: CASSPLGGDNTGELFF
CDR3 DNA: TGTGCCAGCTCACCATTGGGAGGGGACAACACCGGGGAGCTGTTTTTT